The present T cell receptor (beta chain) was sequenced within a study of radiotherapy plus CTLA-4 blockade in lung cancer. Assay used: immunoSEQ multiplex PCR; TCRdb lists only in-frame clones, some missing. The data hold tens of thousands of clones, with roughly 80% observed a single time. V was clipped by 5 bases and J by 8 bases, with 18 bases between them. The CDR3 loop spans 15 amino acids. The germline gives CDR1 LGHNA, CDR2 YSLEER. V and J are TRBV4-3 and TRBJ1-4, with a possible D match to TRBD1 (5 bases). Sample: peripheral blood, taken from a patient treated with radiotherapy plus ipilimumab. The receptor was derived from a human donor with non-small cell lung cancer who had stable disease on radiotherapy plus ipilimumab. DNA of the CDR3: TGCGCCAGCAGCTCCCTCCGAGACAGCCGCGAAAAACTGTTTTTT. Its protein is CASSSLRDSREKLFF.